The 20 T cell receptor beta chains given below trace back to one sample, sequenced in a study of blood T cells in healthy people across ages. PCR was performed a second time for roughly 6 to 12 cycles using a sample-barcoded 5' primer and a J-beta primer mix. TCRdb ran MiXCR on the 5' RACE reads and lists one entry per CDR3 protein. This sample has 2 million or so distinct CDR3 sequences, with roughly 50% found just once. Material: blood. All receptors derive from a middle-aged woman in good health.

The chain has TRBV4-2 and TRBJ1-2, with 8 bases aligning to TRBD1. The CDR3 runs to 16 residues. The trim removed 0 bases at V and 4 bases at J, leaving 7 bases unmatched. Germline values: CDR1 LGHNA, CDR2 YNFKEQ. CDR3 sequence reads: CASSQEGQGAFYGYTF. The CDR3, as DNA: TGTGCCAGCAGCCAAGAGGGGCAGGGGGCGTTCTATGGCTACACCTTC.

The chain recombines TRBV10-3 with TRBJ2-7; no clear D. CDR1 and CDR2 (germline): ENHRY, SYGVKD. The CDR3 is made up of 14 amino acids. Trimming removed 3 bases at V and 0 bases at J, with 9 bases between. The CDR3 sequence is CAISDSGLSYEQYF. In DNA form, the CDR3 reads TGTGCCATCAGTGACTCTGGTCTCTCCTACGAGCAGTACTTC.

Written as DNA, the CDR3 is TGCAGTGCGCGGACAGGACCCAACAATTCACCCCTCCACTTT. Protein product: CSARTGPNNSPLHF. V is TRBV20-1 and J is TRBJ1-6; the match to TRBD1 covers 7 bases. Germline CDR1 DFQATT, CDR2 SNEGSKA (reference sequence). CDR3 size: 14 residues. V gave up 6 bases and J gave up 7 bases; unmatched junction bases: 9.

This chain links TRBV28 with TRBJ2-5; unclear D gene. Germline-derived CDR1 and CDR2 are MDHEN and SYDVKM. V lost 6 bases, J lost 3 bases, and 8 bases lay in between. This CDR3 region has 12 residues. The CDR3 loop reads CASRFAEETQYF. CDR3 DNA sequence: TGTGCCAGCAGGTTTGCCGAAGAGACCCAGTACTTC. The full variable domain, in which reference TRBV28 and TRBJ2-5 provide the parts outside the CDR3, is DVKVTQSSRYLVKRTGEKVFLECVQDMDHENMFWYRQDPGLGLRLIYFSYDVKMKEKGDIPEGYSVSREKKERFSLILESASTNQTSMYLCASRFAEETQYFGPGTRLLVL.

The CDR3 is CSVPDSGPQETQYF. The CDR3 DNA reads TGCAGCGTCCCTGATAGCGGGCCGCAAGAGACCCAGTACTTC. The gene calls are TRBV29-1 and TRBJ2-5; 7 positions agree with TRBD2. This CDR3 spans 14 amino acids. V lost 6 bases, J lost 2 bases, and 9 bases stayed unmatched. Germline lookup yields CDR1 SQVTM and CDR2 ANQGSEA.

This clonotype has just a few counts. The V and J genes are TRBV20-1 and TRBJ2-7; 7 nucleotides match TRBD2. Germline loops: CDR1 DFQATT, CDR2 SNEGSKA (reference sequence). V lost 6 bases, J lost 0 bases, and 11 bases stayed unmatched. This CDR3 spans 15 amino acids. The CDR3 DNA reads as TGCAGTGCCGAAGCTTGGGGGGGTGTCTCCTACGAGCAGTACTTC. Encoded protein: CSAEAWGGVSYEQYF.

In its sample, this clonotype was seen a few times. The genes are TRBV2 and TRBJ2-5; unclear D gene. CDR1 and CDR2 (germline): SNHLY, FYNNEI. The CDR3 spans 14 residues. V was trimmed by 3 bases and J by 5 bases, leaving 13 bases between them. CDR3 sequence: CASSDKVLVETQYF. CDR3 nucleotide sequence: TGTGCCAGCAGTGACAAGGTTCTAGTCGAGACCCAGTACTTC. Drawing the rest from reference TRBV2 and TRBJ2-5, the complete variable domain is EPEVTQTPSHQVTQMGQEVILRCVPISNHLYFYWYRQILGQKVEFLVSFYNNEISEKSEIFDDQFSVERPDGSNFTLKIRSTKLEDSAMYFCASSDKVLVETQYFGPGTRLLVL.

V gene TRBV7-8 combines with J gene TRBJ2-3; 11 nucleotides align to TRBD2. V dropped 1 base and J dropped 2; count of bases not matched to a gene: 5. Looked up from germline, CDR1 is SGHVS and CDR2 is FQNEAQ. The CDR3 extends over 17 amino acids. In DNA, the CDR3 is TGTGCCAGCAGCTTAGAACTAGCGGGGGCAAACACAGATACGCAGTATTTT. Amino acids: CASSLELAGANTDTQYF. The complete variable domain, with remaining parts taken from reference TRBV7-8 and TRBJ2-3, reads GAGVSQSPRYKVAKRGQDVALRCDPISGHVSLFWYQQALGQGPEFLTYFQNEAQLDKSGLPSDRFFAERPEGSVSTLKIQRTQQEDSAVYLCASSLELAGANTDTQYFGPGTRLTVL.

In DNA, the CDR3 is TGTGCTAGTGGGTTACACGCTTCGAGTGTAGAGACCCAGTACTTC. Translation gives CASGLHASSVETQYF. The chain has TRBV12-5 and TRBJ2-5; D is unclear. V was cut by 6 bases and J by 4 bases, with 18 bases left in between. The CDR3 is 15 residues long. Germline V gene lookup returns CDR1 LGHNT and CDR2 FRNRAP.

The CDR3 region is CATSDGAFQPQHF. The DNA of the CDR3 is TGTGCCACCAGTGATGGGGCATTTCAGCCCCAGCATTTT. J is TRBJ1-5 and V is TRBV24-1, with D possibly matching TRBD1 (5 bases). Germline CDR1 KGHDR, CDR2 SFDVKD. The CDR3 runs to 13 residues. V lost 3 bases and J 6 bases, leaving 8 bases between the germline ends.

The CDR3 reads CASSQVGVGNSPLHF. In DNA, the CDR3 is TGCGCCAGCAGCCAAGTTGGAGTAGGTAATTCACCCCTCCACTTT. The J gene is TRBJ1-6, the V gene TRBV4-3; D gene uncertain. V shed 1 base and J shed 6 bases, with 10 bases lying between them. Germline V CDR1 and CDR2: LGHNA, YSLEER. This CDR3 has 15 amino acids.

This clonotype came up a few times. This chain uses TRBV3-1 with TRBJ2-1; a possible D gene is TRBD1 (7 bases). The CDR3 is made up of 17 amino acids. Trimming shortened V by 2 bases and J by 8 bases, and 22 bases separated the two germline ends. Per germline, CDR1 LGHDT and CDR2 YNNKEL (reference sequence). CDR3 protein: CASSQKGRARGDHEQFF. CDR3 DNA sequence: TGTGCCAGCAGCCAAAAAGGGCGGGCCAGGGGGGACCATGAGCAGTTCTTC.

Regarding this clonotype: A junction end diverges from the germline sequence, so it may reflect a read error. This chain links TRBV4-3 with TRBJ2-1; D assignment may be TRBD1 or TRBD2 (7 bases each). Germline V gives CDR1 LGHNA, CDR2 YSLEER. The CDR3 is 19 residues long. CDR3 residues: CAGSPFPGGSGVSSNEQFF. DNA for the CDR3: TGCGCCGGCAGCCCCTTCCCAGGGGGAAGCGGGGTGTCCAGCAATGAGCAGTTCTTC.

V usage is TRBV2 and J usage is TRBJ2-5; TRBD1 matches 8 bases. CDR3 length equals 15 residues. The junction had 8 bases not matched to a gene; V was cut back by 5 bases and J by 3 bases. Germline V gene lookup returns CDR1 SNHLY and CDR2 FYNNEI. The CDR3, as DNA: TGTGCCAGCAGTTTGCTGACAGGGGCGGAAGAGACCCAGTACTTC. It specifies CASSLLTGAEETQYF.

This clonotype turned up a few times. This CDR3 reads CASSLEWAEGYEQYF. CDR3 sequence (DNA): TGTGCCAGCAGTTTAGAGTGGGCCGAGGGCTACGAGCAGTACTTC. This chain connects TRBV27 to TRBJ2-5, with D maybe TRBD2 (5 bases). The DNA end lines up better with TRBJ2-7; the J call may be wrong. In germline, CDR1 is MNHEY, CDR2 SMNVEV (reference sequence). CDR3 length: 15 amino acids.

This chain links TRBV20-1 with TRBJ2-7, with D perhaps assigned TRBD1 or TRBD2 (5 bases each). CDR3 size: 14 residues. V gave up 0 bases and J gave up 3 bases, with 12 bases separating them. Germline V lookup: CDR1 DFQATT, CDR2 SNEGSKA (reference sequence). The CDR3 nucleotides read TGCAGTGCTAGAGAACCGGGGCCCCTCTACGAGCAGTACTTC. Translated, it gives CSAREPGPLYEQYF.

This chain uses TRBV28 with TRBJ2-7, with a possible D match to TRBD1 (6 bases). The germline gives CDR1 MDHEN, CDR2 SYDVKM. This CDR3 region has 11 residues. The V gene lost 8 bases and the J gene lost 6 bases, with 11 bases spanning the gap. Written as DNA, the CDR3 is TGTGCCAGCTATCTAGGGGGCGAGCAGTACTTC. This encodes CASYLGGEQYF.

This rearrangement joins TRBV6-1 to TRBJ2-3; 9 bases match TRBD1. CDR3 length equals 15 residues. Germline V gene lookup returns CDR1 MNHNS and CDR2 SASEGT. J was trimmed by 2 bases and V by 1 base; bases with no gene match: 1. The DNA for the CDR3 is TGTGCCAGCAGTGAAGGGACAGGGGACACAGATACGCAGTATTTT. Translating gives CASSEGTGDTDTQYF.

The J gene is TRBJ1-2, the V gene TRBV7-9, with D perhaps TRBD1 (6 bases). CDR1 is SEHNR and CDR2 is FQNEAQ in the germline V gene (reference sequence). V was trimmed by 4 bases and J by 1 base, leaving 16 bases between them. The CDR3 length is 16 residues. The CDR3 sequence: CASSSGAGEGNYGYTF. The CDR3 coding sequence is TGTGCCAGCAGCTCTGGGGCAGGGGAGGGTAACTATGGCTACACCTTC. Full variable domain (rest looked up from reference TRBV7-9 and TRBJ1-2): DTGVSQNPRHKITKRGQNVTFRCDPISEHNRLYWYRQTLGQGPEFLTYFQNEAQLEKSRLLSDRFSAERPKGSFSTLEIQRTEQGDSAMYLCASSSGAGEGNYGYTFGSGTRLTVV.

The chain recombines TRBV7-2 with TRBJ2-4; D is possibly TRBD2 (6 bases). The last part of the DNA fits TRBJ2-5 better; the J call may be wrong. Germline-derived CDR1 and CDR2 are SGHTA and FQGNSA. This CDR3 spans 15 amino acids. The CDR3 DNA reads as TGTGCCAGCAGCTTAGGGTGGGGGGTTTCGGAGACCCAGTACTTC. It encodes CASSLGWGVSETQYF.